This entry features one TCR beta chain sequence. This specimen belongs to a study of blood T cell repertoires in COVID-19. Study as a whole: Acute-phase and convalescent COVID-19 samples originated in the United States, Italy and Spain.

The germline V gene encodes CDR1 MGHRA and CDR2 YSYEKL. The CDR3 is 16 residues long. The trim removed 1 base at V and 2 bases at J, leaving 7 bases unmatched. In the original analysis: Amplification of reference gene primers was used by the study to estimate nucleated cell counts. Measured with immunoSEQ multiplex PCR; TCRdb has only the in-frame clones, and not every one. The D gene and trimming were derived from the DNA, and the V and J assignments and clone size from that table. The top ten clones hold about 2.2% of a sample with a few hundred thousand clones, roughly 85% of them seen once. The material sequenced was peripheral blood. The clonotype was recovered from a man aged 30 to 45 who had recovered from COVID-19. J is TRBJ2-5 and V is TRBV4-1; TRBD2 agrees at 7 bases. The CDR3 DNA follows: TGCGCCAGCAGCCAAGGACGGACGGGGGGTCAAGAGACCCAGTACTTC. Translated, it gives CASSQGRTGGQETQYF.